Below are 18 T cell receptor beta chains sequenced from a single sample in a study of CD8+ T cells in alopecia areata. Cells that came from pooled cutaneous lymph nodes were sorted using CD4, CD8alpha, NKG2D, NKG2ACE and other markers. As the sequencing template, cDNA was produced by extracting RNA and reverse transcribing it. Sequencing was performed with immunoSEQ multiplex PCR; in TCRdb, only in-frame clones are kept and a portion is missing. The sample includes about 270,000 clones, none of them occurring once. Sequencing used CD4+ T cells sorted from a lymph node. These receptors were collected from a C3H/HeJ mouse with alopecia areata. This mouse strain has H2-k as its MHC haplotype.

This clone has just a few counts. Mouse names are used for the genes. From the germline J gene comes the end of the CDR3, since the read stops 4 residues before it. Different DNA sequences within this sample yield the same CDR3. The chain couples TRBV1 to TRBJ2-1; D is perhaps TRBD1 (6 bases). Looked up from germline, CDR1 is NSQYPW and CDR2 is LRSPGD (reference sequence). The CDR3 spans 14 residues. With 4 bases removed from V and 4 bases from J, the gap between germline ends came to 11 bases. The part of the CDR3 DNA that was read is TGCACCTGCAGTGGCAGGGGAGGTTATGCT. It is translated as CTCSGRGGYA. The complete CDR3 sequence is CTCSGRGGYAEQFF. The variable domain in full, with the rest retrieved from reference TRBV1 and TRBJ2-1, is VTLLEQNPRWRLVPRGQAVNLRCILKNSQYPWMSWYQQDLQKQLQWLFTLRSPGDKEVKSLPGADYLATRVTDTELRLQVANMSQGRTLYCTCSGRGGYAEQFFGPGTRLTVL.

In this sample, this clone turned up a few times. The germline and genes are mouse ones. CDR3 bases read: TGTGCCAGCAGTATCGCACAGGGAGGCTCC. Protein: CASSIAQGGS. The full CDR3 protein reads CASSIAQGGSDYTF. The chain has TRBV19 and TRBJ1-2; a possible D gene is TRBD1 (6 bases). Coverage ceases 4 residues before the CDR3 finishes, and the germline J gene fills in the end. This CDR3 spans 14 amino acids. Trimming stripped 2 bases from V and 4 bases from J, with 12 bases between. Germline values: CDR1 FNHDT, CDR2 SITEND (reference sequence).

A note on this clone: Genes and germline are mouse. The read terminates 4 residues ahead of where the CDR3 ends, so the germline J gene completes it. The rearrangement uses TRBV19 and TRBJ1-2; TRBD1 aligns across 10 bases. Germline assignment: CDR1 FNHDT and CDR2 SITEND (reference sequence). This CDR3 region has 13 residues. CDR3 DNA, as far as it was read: TGTGCCAGCAGTCCCTGGGACAGGGGC. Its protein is CASSPWDRG. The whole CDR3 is CASSPWDRGDYTF.

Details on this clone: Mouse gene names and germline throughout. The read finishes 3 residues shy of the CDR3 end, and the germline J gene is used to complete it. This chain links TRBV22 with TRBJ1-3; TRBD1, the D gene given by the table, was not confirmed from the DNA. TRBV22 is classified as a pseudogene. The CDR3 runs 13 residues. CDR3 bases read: TGTGCCAGCAGCACCGGGACAGGGGGCGCG. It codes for CASSTGTGGA. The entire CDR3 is CASSTGTGGALYF.

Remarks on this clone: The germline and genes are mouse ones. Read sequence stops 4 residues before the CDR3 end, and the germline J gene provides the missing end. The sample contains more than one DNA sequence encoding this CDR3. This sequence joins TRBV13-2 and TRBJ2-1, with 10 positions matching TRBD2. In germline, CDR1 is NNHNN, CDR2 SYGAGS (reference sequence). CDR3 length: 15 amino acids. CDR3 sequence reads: CASGDAGGARAEQFF. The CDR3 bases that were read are TGTGCCAGCGGTGATGCTGGGGGGGCGCGAGCT.

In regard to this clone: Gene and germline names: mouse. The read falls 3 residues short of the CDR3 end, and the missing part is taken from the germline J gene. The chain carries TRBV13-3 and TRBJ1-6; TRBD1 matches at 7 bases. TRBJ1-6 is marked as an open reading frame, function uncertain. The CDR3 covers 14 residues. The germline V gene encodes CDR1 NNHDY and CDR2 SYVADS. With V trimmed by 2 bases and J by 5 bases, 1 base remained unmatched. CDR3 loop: CASSEQGNNSPLYF. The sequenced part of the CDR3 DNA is TGTGCCAGCAGTGAACAGGGGAATAATTCGCCC.

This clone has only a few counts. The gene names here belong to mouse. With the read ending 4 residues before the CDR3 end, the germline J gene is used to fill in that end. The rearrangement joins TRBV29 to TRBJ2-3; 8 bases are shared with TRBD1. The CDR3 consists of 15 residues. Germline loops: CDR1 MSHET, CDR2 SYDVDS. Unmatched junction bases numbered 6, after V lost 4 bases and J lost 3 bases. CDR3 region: CASSSRGRRAETLYF. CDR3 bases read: TGTGCTAGCAGTTCCAGGGGGCGCCGGGCAGAA.

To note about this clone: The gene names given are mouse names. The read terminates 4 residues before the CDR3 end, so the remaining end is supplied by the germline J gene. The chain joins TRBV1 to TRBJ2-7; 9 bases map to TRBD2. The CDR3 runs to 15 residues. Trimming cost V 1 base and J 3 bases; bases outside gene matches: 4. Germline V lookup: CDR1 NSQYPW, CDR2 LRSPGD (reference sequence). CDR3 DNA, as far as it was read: TGCACCTGCAGTGCAGTCGGACTGGGGATCTAT. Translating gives CTCSAVGLGIY. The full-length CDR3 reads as CTCSAVGLGIYEQYF.

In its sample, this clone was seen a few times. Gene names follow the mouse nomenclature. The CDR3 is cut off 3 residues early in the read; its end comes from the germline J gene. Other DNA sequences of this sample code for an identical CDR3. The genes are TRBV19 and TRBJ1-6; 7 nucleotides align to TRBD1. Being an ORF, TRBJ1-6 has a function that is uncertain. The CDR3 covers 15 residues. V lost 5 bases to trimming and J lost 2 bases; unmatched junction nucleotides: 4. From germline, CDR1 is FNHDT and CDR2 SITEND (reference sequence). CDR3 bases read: TGTGCCAGCAGCCGACAGGGAACCTATAATTCGCCC. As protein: CASSRQGTYNSP. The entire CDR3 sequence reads CASSRQGTYNSPLYF.

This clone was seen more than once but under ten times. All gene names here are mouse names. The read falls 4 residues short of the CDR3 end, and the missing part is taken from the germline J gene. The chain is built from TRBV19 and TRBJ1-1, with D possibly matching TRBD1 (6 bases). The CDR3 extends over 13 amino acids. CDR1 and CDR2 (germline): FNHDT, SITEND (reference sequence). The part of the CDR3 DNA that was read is TGTGCCAGCAGTATGAACAGGGCGCGA. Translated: CASSMNRAR. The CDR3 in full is CASSMNRAREVFF.

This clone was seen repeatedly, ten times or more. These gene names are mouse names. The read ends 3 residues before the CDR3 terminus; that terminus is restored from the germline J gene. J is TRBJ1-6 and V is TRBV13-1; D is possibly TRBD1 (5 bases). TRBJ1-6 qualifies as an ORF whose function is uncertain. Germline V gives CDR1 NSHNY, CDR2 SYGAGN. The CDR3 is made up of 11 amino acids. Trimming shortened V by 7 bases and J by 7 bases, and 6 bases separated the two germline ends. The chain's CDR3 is CASGGNSPLYF. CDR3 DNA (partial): TGTGCCAGCGGGGGGAATTCGCCC.

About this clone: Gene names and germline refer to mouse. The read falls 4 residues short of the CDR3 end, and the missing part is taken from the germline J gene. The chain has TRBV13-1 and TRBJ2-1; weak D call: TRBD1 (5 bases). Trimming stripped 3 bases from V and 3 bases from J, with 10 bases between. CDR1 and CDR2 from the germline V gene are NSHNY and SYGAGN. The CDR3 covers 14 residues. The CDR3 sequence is CASSGQRGYAEQFF. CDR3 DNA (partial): TGTGCCAGCAGTGGGCAGAGGGGCTATGCT.

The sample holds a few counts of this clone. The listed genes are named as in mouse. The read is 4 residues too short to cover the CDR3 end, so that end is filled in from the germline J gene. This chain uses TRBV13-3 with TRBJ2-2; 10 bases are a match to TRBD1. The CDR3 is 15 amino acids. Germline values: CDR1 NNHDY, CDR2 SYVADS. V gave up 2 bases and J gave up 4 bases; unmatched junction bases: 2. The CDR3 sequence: CASSDWTGGTGQLYF. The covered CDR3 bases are TGTGCCAGCAGTGACTGGACAGGGGGCACCGGG. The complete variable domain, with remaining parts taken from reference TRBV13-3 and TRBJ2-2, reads EAAVTQSPRSKVAVTGGKVTLSCHQTNNHDYMYWYRQDTGHGLRLIHYSYVADSTEKGDIPDGYKASRPSQENFSLILELASLSQTAVYFCASSDWTGGTGQLYFGEGSKLTVL.

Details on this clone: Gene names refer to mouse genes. The CDR3 DNA, read in part, is TGTGCCAGCAGTGACCCGACTGGGGGGAAGGCT. Residues: CASSDPTGGKA. The whole CDR3 sequence is CASSDPTGGKAEQFF. The chain carries TRBV13-1 and TRBJ2-1, with TRBD2 identical over 10 bases. The CDR3 goes on 4 residues after the read ends, and that part is filled in from the germline J gene. This CDR3 contains 15 residues. Germline CDR1 is NSHNY and CDR2 is SYGAGN.

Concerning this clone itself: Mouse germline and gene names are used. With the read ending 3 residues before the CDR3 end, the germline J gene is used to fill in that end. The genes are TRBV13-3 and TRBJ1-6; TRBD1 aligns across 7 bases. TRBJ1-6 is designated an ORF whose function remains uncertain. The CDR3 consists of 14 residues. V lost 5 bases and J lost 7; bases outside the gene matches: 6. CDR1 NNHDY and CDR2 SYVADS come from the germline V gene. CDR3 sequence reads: CASSPGTVNSPLYF. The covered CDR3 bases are TGTGCCAGCAGCCCTGGGACAGTAAATTCGCCC.

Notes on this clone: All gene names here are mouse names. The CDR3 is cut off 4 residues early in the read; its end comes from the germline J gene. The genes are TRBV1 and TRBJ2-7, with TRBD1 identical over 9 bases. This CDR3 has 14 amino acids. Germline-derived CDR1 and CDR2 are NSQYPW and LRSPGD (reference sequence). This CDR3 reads CTCSAVGQGDEQYF. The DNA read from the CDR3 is TGCACCTGCAGTGCAGTGGGACAGGGTGAT.

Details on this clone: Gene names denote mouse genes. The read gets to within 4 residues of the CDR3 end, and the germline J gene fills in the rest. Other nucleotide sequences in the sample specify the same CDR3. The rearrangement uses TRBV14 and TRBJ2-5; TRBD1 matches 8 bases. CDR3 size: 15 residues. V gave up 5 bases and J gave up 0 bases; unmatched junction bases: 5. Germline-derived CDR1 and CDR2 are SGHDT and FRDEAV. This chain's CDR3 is CASSLTGGNQDTQYF. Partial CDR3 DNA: TGTGCCAGCAGCCTCACAGGGGGTAACCAAGAC. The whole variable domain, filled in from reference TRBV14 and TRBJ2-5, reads EAGVTQSPRYAVLQEGQAVSFWCDPISGHDTLYWYQQPRDQGPQLLVYFRDEAVIDNSQLPSDRFSAVRPKGTNSTLKIQSAKQGDTATYLCASSLTGGNQDTQYFGPGTRLLVL.

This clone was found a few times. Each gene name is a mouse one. The DNA read from the CDR3 is TGTGCCAGCAGGACGGACAGGGTGTGGGACACA. Its protein product is CASRTDRVWDT. The entire CDR3 is CASRTDRVWDTEVFF. V is TRBV13-1 and J is TRBJ1-1; 8 bases agree with TRBD1. The read ends 4 residues early relative to the CDR3; the germline J gene fills the gap. CDR3 length: 15 residues. Per the germline V gene, CDR1 is NSHNY and CDR2 is SYGAGN. The V and J ends lost 5 bases and 3 bases, in that order; junction bases with no gene match: 9.